A selection of T cell receptor beta chains follows, all from one sample in a study of T cell repertoires in aging, cancer and after chemotherapy. TCRdb reprocessed the multiplex PCR reads via MiXCR and lists one record per CDR3 protein. The sample contains several thousand distinct CDR3 sequences, 50% to 55% of which appear only once. Sequencing input: blood. Receptor source: a human donor with a solid tumor. Each CDR3 is given with its conserved first and last residue. The order of the fields is CDR3 DNA, CDR3 protein, D gene, clone size, J gene, V gene. A D gene is named only where the DNA matches it firmly. Expanded clones are given a class, and other clones once, few, many or no size at all.

CDR3nt: TGTGCCAGCAGCCCTTCGATCTCAGGGCTCTACGAGCAGTACTTC
CDR3aa: CASSPSISGLYEQYF
d_gene: .
abundance: .
j_gene: TRBJ2-7
v_gene: TRBV28

CDR3nt: TGTGCCAGCAGCTGGGGACAGGGGGCCACTAATGAAAAACTGTTTTTT
CDR3aa: CASSWGQGATNEKLFF
d_gene: TRBD1
abundance: .
j_gene: TRBJ1-4
v_gene: TRBV28

CDR3nt: TGTGCCAGCAGCTTACTTGGGGGGAACTATGGCTACACCTTC
CDR3aa: CASSLLGGNYGYTF
d_gene: .
abundance: .
j_gene: TRBJ1-2
v_gene: TRBV7-2

CDR3nt: TGTGCCTGGAGTGTAGACGGACACTTTGGATATAGCAATCAGCCCCAGCATTTT
CDR3aa: CAWSVDGHFGYSNQPQHF
d_gene: .
abundance: few
j_gene: TRBJ1-5
v_gene: TRBV30

CDR3nt: TGTGCCAGCAGTTACTTACTAGCCAGCACAGATACGCAGTATTTT
CDR3aa: CASSYLLASTDTQYF
d_gene: .
abundance: few
j_gene: TRBJ2-3
v_gene: TRBV6-2/TRBV6-3

CDR3nt: TGTGCCTGGAGCTTGGTGGACAGAGATTCACCCCTCCACTTT
CDR3aa: CAWSLVDRDSPLHF
d_gene: .
abundance: few
j_gene: TRBJ1-6
v_gene: TRBV30

CDR3nt: TGTGCCAGCAGCTTAGGGCGGGGGCCCACCTACGAGCAGTACTTC
CDR3aa: CASSLGRGPTYEQYF
d_gene: .
abundance: few
j_gene: TRBJ2-7
v_gene: TRBV7-6

CDR3nt: TGTGCCAGTAGGGATTCCGGGACTGGTTACAATGAGCAGTTCTTC
CDR3aa: CASRDSGTGYNEQFF
d_gene: .
abundance: .
j_gene: TRBJ2-1
v_gene: TRBV19

CDR3nt: TGTGCCAGCCGGCTCACGAACACCGGGGAGCTGTTTTTT
CDR3aa: CASRLTNTGELFF
d_gene: .
abundance: .
j_gene: TRBJ2-2
v_gene: TRBV7-9

CDR3nt: TGTGCCAGCGGAGGACAGGTAATCTCTGGGGCCAACGTCCTGACTTTC
CDR3aa: CASGGQVISGANVLTF
d_gene: TRBD1
abundance: .
j_gene: TRBJ2-6
v_gene: TRBV9

CDR3nt: TGTGCCAGCCTCAAGACAGGGGATTCACCCCTCCACTTT
CDR3aa: CASLKTGDSPLHF
d_gene: TRBD1
abundance: few
j_gene: TRBJ1-6
v_gene: TRBV6-5

CDR3nt: TGTGCCAGCAGCAGGACTAGCGGGCCCTACGAGCAGTACTTC
CDR3aa: CASSRTSGPYEQYF
d_gene: TRBD2
abundance: .
j_gene: TRBJ2-7
v_gene: TRBV7-3

CDR3nt: TGCGCCAGCAGCCAGGGACCTATTAGCTCCGGGGAGCTGTTTTTT
CDR3aa: CASSQGPISSGELFF
d_gene: .
abundance: once
j_gene: TRBJ2-2
v_gene: TRBV4-1

CDR3nt: TGTGCCAGCAGCCTCACCCCAGCGTACGAGCAGTACTTC
CDR3aa: CASSLTPAYEQYF
d_gene: .
abundance: .
j_gene: TRBJ2-7
v_gene: TRBV7-2

CDR3nt: TGTGCCAGCGACAGGCGCTCTGGAAACACCATATATTTT
CDR3aa: CASDRRSGNTIYF
d_gene: .
abundance: few
j_gene: TRBJ1-3
v_gene: TRBV6-1

CDR3nt: TGCAGTGCTAGAGGCGGGGGCACTGAAGCTTTCTTT
CDR3aa: CSARGGGTEAFF
d_gene: .
abundance: .
j_gene: TRBJ1-1
v_gene: TRBV20-1

CDR3nt: TGTGCCAGCTCACCAAGTTTTGATTCACCCCTCCACTTT
CDR3aa: CASSPSFDSPLHF
d_gene: .
abundance: .
j_gene: TRBJ1-6
v_gene: TRBV18

CDR3nt: TGTGCCAGTAGTATAGTCGCGTGGGGCAGGGGGAACACTGAAGCTTTCTTT
CDR3aa: CASSIVAWGRGNTEAFF
d_gene: .
abundance: .
j_gene: TRBJ1-1
v_gene: TRBV19

CDR3nt: TGTGCCAGCAGCTCCGGACTAGCGGGAGTTGGTGAGACCCAGTACTTC
CDR3aa: CASSSGLAGVGETQYF
d_gene: TRBD2
abundance: few
j_gene: TRBJ2-5
v_gene: TRBV5-4

CDR3nt: TGTGCCTGGGATACGGGAGAGACCCAGTACTTC
CDR3aa: CAWDTGETQYF
d_gene: .
abundance: .
j_gene: TRBJ2-5
v_gene: TRBV30

CDR3nt: TGTGCCAGCAGCCCTCGCGGCGGACGGAGGGAGGAGACCCAGTACTTC
CDR3aa: CASSPRGGRREETQYF
d_gene: .
abundance: .
j_gene: TRBJ2-5
v_gene: TRBV9

CDR3nt: TGTGCCAGCAGTTCCTCGGGACAGGGGGTCCCCCAGCCCCAGCATTTT
CDR3aa: CASSSSGQGVPQPQHF
d_gene: TRBD1
abundance: .
j_gene: TRBJ1-5
v_gene: TRBV6-2/TRBV6-3